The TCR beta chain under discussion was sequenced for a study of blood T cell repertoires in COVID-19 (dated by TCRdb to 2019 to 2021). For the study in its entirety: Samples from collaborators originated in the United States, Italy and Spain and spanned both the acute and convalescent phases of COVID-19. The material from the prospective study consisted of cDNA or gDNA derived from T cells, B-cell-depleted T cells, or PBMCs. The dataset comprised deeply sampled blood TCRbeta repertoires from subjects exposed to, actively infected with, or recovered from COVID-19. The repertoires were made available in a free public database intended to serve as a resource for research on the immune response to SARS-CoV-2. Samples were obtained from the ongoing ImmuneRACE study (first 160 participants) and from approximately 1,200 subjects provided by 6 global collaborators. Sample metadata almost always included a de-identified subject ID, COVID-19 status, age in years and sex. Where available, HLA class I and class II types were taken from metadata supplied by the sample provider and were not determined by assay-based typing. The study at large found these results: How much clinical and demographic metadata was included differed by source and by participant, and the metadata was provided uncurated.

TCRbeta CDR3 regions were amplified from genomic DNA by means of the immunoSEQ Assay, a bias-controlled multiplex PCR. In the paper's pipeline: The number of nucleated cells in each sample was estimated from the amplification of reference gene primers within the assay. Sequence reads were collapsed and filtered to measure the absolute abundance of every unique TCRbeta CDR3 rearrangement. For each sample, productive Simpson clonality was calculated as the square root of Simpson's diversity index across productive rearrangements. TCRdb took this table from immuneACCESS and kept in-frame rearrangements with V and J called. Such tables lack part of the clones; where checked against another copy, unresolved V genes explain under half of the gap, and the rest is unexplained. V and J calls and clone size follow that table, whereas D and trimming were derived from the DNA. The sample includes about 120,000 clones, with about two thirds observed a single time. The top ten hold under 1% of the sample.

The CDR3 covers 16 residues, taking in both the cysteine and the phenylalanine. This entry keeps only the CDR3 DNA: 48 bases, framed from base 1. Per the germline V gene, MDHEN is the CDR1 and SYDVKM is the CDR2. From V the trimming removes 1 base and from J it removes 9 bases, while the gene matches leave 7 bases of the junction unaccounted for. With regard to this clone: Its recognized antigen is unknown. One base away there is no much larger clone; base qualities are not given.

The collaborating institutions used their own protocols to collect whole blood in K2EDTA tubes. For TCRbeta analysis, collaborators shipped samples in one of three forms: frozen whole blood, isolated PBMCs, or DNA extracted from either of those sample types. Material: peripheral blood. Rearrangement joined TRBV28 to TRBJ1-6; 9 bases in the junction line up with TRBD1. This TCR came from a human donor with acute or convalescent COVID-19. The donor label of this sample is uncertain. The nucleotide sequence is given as TGTGCCAGCAGTTTATCTGGGACAGGGATAGGTTCACCCCTCCACTTT. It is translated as CASSLSGTGIGSPLHF. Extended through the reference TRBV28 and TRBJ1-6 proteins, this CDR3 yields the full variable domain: DVKVTQSSRYLVKRTGEKVFLECVQDMDHENMFWYRQDPGLGLRLIYFSYDVKMKEKGDIPEGYSVSREKKERFSLILESASTNQTSMYLCASSLSGTGIGSPLHFGNGTRLTVT.